A single sample gave rise to the 18 T cell receptor beta chains below, sequenced in a study of technical replicates of blood from several donors. Only in-frame clones appear in the TCRdb table, and some are missing; sequencing was by immunoSEQ multiplex PCR. Of roughly 80,000 clones listed, 85% to 95% are singletons. The sample comprised T cells isolated from PBMCs. The receptors were sampled from a human donor in good health.

CDR3 DNA: TGCAGCGTTGAAGAAGACGGACAGGGGGTCATCGGGGAGCTGTTTTTT. Protein sequence: CSVEEDGQGVIGELFF. V is TRBV29-1 and J is TRBJ2-2, with TRBD1 matching 10 bases. The CDR3 spans 16 residues. CDR1 SQVTM and CDR2 ANQGSEA come from the germline V gene. Trimming at V came to 0 bases and at J to 7 bases, leaving 8 bases not matched to a gene.

The rearrangement links TRBV11-2 to TRBJ1-2; a possible D gene is TRBD1 (5 bases). V was shortened by 6 bases and J by 6 bases, with 17 bases between the two germline ends. There are 14 residues in the CDR3. In germline, CDR1 is SGHAT, CDR2 FQNNGV. The CDR3 here is CASRPGGRGNGYTF. Written as DNA, the CDR3 is TGTGCCAGCAGGCCGGGAGGTCGGGGGAATGGCTACACCTTC.

The rearrangement links TRBV13 to TRBJ2-7; 10 positions match TRBD1. CDR1 is PRHDT, CDR2 FYEKMQ, per germline (reference sequence). This CDR3 is 13 amino acids long. Trimming removed 2 bases from V and 6 bases from J; junction bases left unmatched: 1. The CDR3 is CASSLRTGGEQYF. CDR3 DNA: TGTGCCAGCAGCTTAAGGACAGGGGGCGAGCAGTACTTC.

The chain uses TRBV5-1 and TRBJ1-2; 8 bases are a match to TRBD1. From germline, CDR1 is SGHRS and CDR2 YFSETQ. V dropped 2 bases and J dropped 0; count of bases not matched to a gene: 9. The CDR3 totals 17 residues. CDR3 sequence: CASSFGIGQGTNYGYTF. The CDR3 bases are TGCGCCAGCAGCTTCGGAATAGGACAGGGAACTAACTATGGCTACACCTTC.

CDR3 nucleotide sequence: TGCGCCAGCAGCCAAGAGACAGGGGACGCCGGGGAGCTGTTTTTT. The encoded protein is CASSQETGDAGELFF. V and J are TRBV4-1 and TRBJ2-2; 8 bases align to TRBD1. Germline values: CDR1 MGHRA, CDR2 YSYEKL. The CDR3 consists of 15 residues. J gave up 6 bases and V 0 bases, and 3 bases lay outside the gene matches.

The chain combines TRBV11-3 with TRBJ2-7, with D possibly TRBD1 on 6 matching bases. The CDR3 contains 13 residues. CDR1 SGHNT and CDR2 YENEEA come from the germline V gene. The germline V and J ends were trimmed by 4 bases and 5 bases, with 12 bases remaining between them. CDR3 sequence: CASSYQQGNEQYF. In DNA, the CDR3 is TGTGCCAGCAGCTACCAACAGGGAAACGAGCAGTACTTC.

The J gene is TRBJ2-4, the V gene TRBV28; D possibly corresponds to TRBD2 (6 bases). From germline, CDR1 is MDHEN and CDR2 SYDVKM. V was shortened by 6 bases and J by 8 bases, with 17 bases between the two germline ends. This CDR3 spans 14 amino acids. Here the CDR3 reads CASSLGREIDIQYF. The CDR3 nucleotides are TGTGCCAGCAGCCTGGGGCGGGAAATTGACATTCAGTACTTC.

The rearrangement links TRBV2 to TRBJ1-1, with a tentative D call TRBD1 (5 bases). Germline-derived CDR1 and CDR2 are SNHLY and FYNNEI. The V and J ends lost 2 bases and 3 bases respectively, with 10 bases between them. CDR3 length equals 14 residues. The CDR3 protein is CASSELGGYTEAFF. In DNA, the CDR3 is TGTGCCAGCAGTGAACTGGGGGGATACACTGAAGCTTTCTTT.

This chain connects TRBV29-1 to TRBJ1-2; TRBD1 matches 10 bases. The CDR3 loop spans 16 amino acids. Germline CDR1 reads SQVTM; CDR2 reads ANQGSEA. The junction had 16 bases not matched to a gene; V was cut back by 6 bases and J by 6 bases. The CDR3 DNA reads TGCAGCGTCAACCTGCGTCAGGGACAGGGGATAAATGGCTACACCTTC. It translates to CSVNLRQGQGINGYTF.

This clone was found a few times. The rearrangement joins TRBV19 to TRBJ1-1; 8 bases match TRBD1. V lost 2 bases and J lost 6; bases outside the gene matches: 11. Germline-derived CDR1 and CDR2 are LNHDA and SQIVND (reference sequence). This CDR3 spans 16 amino acids. CDR3 loop: CASSIPSQGAGAEAFF. CDR3 in DNA: TGTGCCAGTAGTATACCTTCCCAGGGGGCCGGGGCTGAAGCTTTCTTT.

The rearrangement links TRBV27 to TRBJ1-1, with TRBD1 as a possible D gene (5 bases). V was cut by 5 bases and J by 5 bases, with 12 bases left in between. This CDR3 contains 13 residues. Per the germline V gene, CDR1 is MNHEY and CDR2 is SMNVEV (reference sequence). The CDR3 region is CASSTSSGTEAFF. Written as DNA, the CDR3 is TGTGCCAGCAGTACAAGCTCAGGGACTGAAGCTTTCTTT.

The V gene is TRBV9, the J gene TRBJ1-1; tentative D call: TRBD1 (6 bases). CDR3 length equals 17 residues. Germline loops: CDR1 SGDLS, CDR2 YYNGEE. Between the trimmed V and J ends, which lost 0 bases and 4 bases, there was a span of 19 bases. CDR3 sequence (DNA): TGTGCCAGCAGCGTAGACGCCCTCACTGCAGGGGCCACTGAAGCTTTCTTT. Translated, it gives CASSVDALTAGATEAFF.

Remarks on this clone: Other DNA sequences in the same sample also yield this CDR3. V gene TRBV19 combines with J gene TRBJ1-5; D ambiguous. Trimming removed 1 base at V and 3 bases at J, with 7 bases between. This CDR3 is 14 amino acids long. Looked up from germline, CDR1 is LNHDA and CDR2 is SQIVND (reference sequence). Here the CDR3 reads CASSIGQDNQPQHF. For the CDR3, the DNA is TGTGCCAGTAGTATAGGCCAGGACAATCAGCCCCAGCATTTT. Based on the CDR3 plus reference TRBV19 and TRBJ1-5, the full variable domain is DGGITQSPKYLFRKEGQNVTLSCEQNLNHDAMYWYRQDPGQGLRLIYYSQIVNDFQKGDIAEGYSVSREKKESFPLTVTSAQKNPTAFYLCASSIGQDNQPQHFGDGTRLSIL.

This rearrangement joins TRBV5-4 to TRBJ2-1; tentatively, D is TRBD2 (6 bases). With 4 bases removed from V and 0 bases from J, the gap between germline ends came to 11 bases. The CDR3 runs 15 residues. Germline V gives CDR1 SGHNT, CDR2 YYREEE (reference sequence). CDR3 sequence reads: CASSHATSSYNEQFF. CDR3 DNA: TGTGCCAGCAGCCATGCGACTAGCTCCTACAATGAGCAGTTCTTC.

The V and J genes are TRBV28 and TRBJ1-5; possible D gene TRBD1, 5 bases. The CDR3 has 16 amino acids. In germline, CDR1 is MDHEN, CDR2 SYDVKM. V shed 7 bases and J shed 4 bases, with 20 bases lying between them. CDR3 DNA: TGTGCCAGCACCTCTCGGGGGTACAGTACAAATCAGCCCCAGCATTTT. It translates to CASTSRGYSTNQPQHF.

The chain recombines TRBV7-2 with TRBJ2-7, with 7 bases aligning to TRBD2. Trimming took 6 bases from V and 5 from J; bases not matched to a gene: 10. The germline gives CDR1 SGHTA, CDR2 FQGNSA. The CDR3 is made up of 14 amino acids. In DNA form, the CDR3 reads TGTGCCAGCAGGCCCCCGGGACTACCAAACGAGCAGTACTTC. Its protein is CASRPPGLPNEQYF.

This sequence joins TRBV11-2 and TRBJ2-1; 15 nucleotides match TRBD2. The CDR3 length is 16 residues. Looked up from germline, CDR1 is SGHAT and CDR2 is FQNNGV. The junction had 13 bases not matched to a gene; V was cut back by 4 bases and J by 15 bases. CDR3 DNA: TGTGCCAGCAGCTCGAATCCGGGACTAGCGGGAGGTTATCCGTTCTTC. It encodes CASSSNPGLAGGYPFF.

In its sample, this clone was seen once. The chain is built from TRBV27 and TRBJ2-7; TRBD2 matches at 7 bases. Germline V CDR1 and CDR2: MNHEY, SMNVEV (reference sequence). Trimming took 2 bases from V and 5 from J; bases not matched to a gene: 6. The CDR3 length is 14 residues. CDR3 sequence: CASSLPSGINEQYF. The CDR3 coding sequence is TGTGCCAGCAGTTTACCCAGCGGGATAAACGAGCAGTACTTC.